These 32 T cell receptor beta chains were sequenced from one sample in a study of blood T cells in healthy people across ages. Sample-barcoded 5' priming and a J-beta primer mix drove a second PCR of about 7 to 12 cycles. MiXCR, run by TCRdb on the 5' RACE reads, gives a single entry per CDR3 protein. The sample includes around 650,000 distinct CDR3 sequences, approximately 31% of them seen just once. The material sequenced was blood. All receptors derive from a woman of 80 years or more in good health.

This clonotype was counted many times. This chain links TRBV5-6 with TRBJ2-1; perhaps TRBD1 as D (6 bases). This CDR3 region has 11 residues. V lost 4 bases and J 13 bases, leaving 12 bases between the germline ends. The germline CDR1 and CDR2 sequences are SGHDT and YYEEEE. The CDR3 region has the DNA TGTGCCAGCAGCGGGGCAGGGGCCCAGTTCTTC. It yields the protein CASSGAGAQFF.

About this clonotype itself: This may stem from a read error, because a much larger clone lies one nucleotide away. This rearrangement joins TRBV9 to TRBJ2-5, with 10 nucleotides matching TRBD1. Germline-derived CDR1 and CDR2 are SGDLS and YYNGEE. The CDR3 runs to 18 residues. This CDR3 is CAGSLNVPGQGYQETQYF. CDR3 coding DNA: TGTGCCGGCAGCCTAAACGTCCCGGGACAGGGGTACCAAGAGACCCAGTACTTC. The full variable domain, rest sourced from reference TRBV9 and TRBJ2-5, is DSGVTQTPKHLITATGQRVTLRCSPRSGDLSVYWYQQSLDQGLQFLIQYYNGEERAKGNILERFSAQQFPDLHSELNLSSLELGDSALYFCAGSLNVPGQGYQETQYFGPGTRLLVL.

V is TRBV7-2 and J is TRBJ1-2; unclear D gene. Per germline, CDR1 SGHTA and CDR2 FQGNSA. The V end was cut by 5 bases, the J end by 8 bases, with 18 bases between. The CDR3 covers 14 residues. CDR3 sequence reads: CASSSPGPTSGYTF. In DNA, the CDR3 is TGTGCCAGCAGCAGCCCGGGCCCCACCTCGGGCTACACCTTC.

This clonotype came up many times. V is TRBV7-2 and J is TRBJ2-5; tentative D call: TRBD2 (6 bases). Trimming stripped 6 bases from V and 7 bases from J, with 18 bases between. Germline V lookup: CDR1 SGHTA, CDR2 FQGNSA. This CDR3 has 14 amino acids. This CDR3 reads CASRGELASGTQYF. DNA for the CDR3: TGTGCCAGCAGGGGGGAGCTAGCGTCGGGGACCCAGTACTTC. Complete variable domain (other parts from reference TRBV7-2 and TRBJ2-5): GAGVSQSPSNKVTEKGKDVELRCDPISGHTALYWYRQSLGQGLEFLIYFQGNSAPDKSGLPSDRFSAERTGGSVSTLTIQRTQQEDSAVYLCASRGELASGTQYFGPGTRLLVL.

This chain links TRBV7-8 with TRBJ2-2; 10 bases fit TRBD1. V shed 4 bases and J 5 bases; nucleotides not matched to a gene: 7. The CDR3 sequence is 16 residues long. Germline values: CDR1 SGHVS, CDR2 FQNEAQ. CDR3 DNA: TGTGCCAGCAGCTCGCGACAGGGGGCAGGAACCGGGGAGCTGTTTTTT. Translated, it gives CASSSRQGAGTGELFF.

About this clonotype itself: No conserved phenylalanine or tryptophan is present at the end of the CDR3, so a read error is the likely explanation. This chain joins TRBV24-1 and TRBJ2-1; D gene uncertain. The CDR3 covers 13 residues. Per the germline V gene, CDR1 is KGHDR and CDR2 is SFDVKD. CDR3 sequence reads: CAASDPLSGEQFV. The CDR3 region has the DNA TGTGCCGCCAGTGATCCCCTATCGGGTGAGCAGTTCGTC.

This clonotype was detected ten times or more. This rearrangement joins TRBV5-1 to TRBJ2-3; D gene unclear. The germline V gene has CDR1 SGHRS and CDR2 YFSETQ. Trimming took 0 bases from V and 0 from J, leaving 5 bases between them. This CDR3 has 14 amino acids. The CDR3 protein is CASSLELSTDTQYF. CDR3 DNA: TGCGCCAGCAGCTTGGAACTCAGCACAGATACGCAGTATTTT.

This clonotype appeared many times. The chain combines TRBV5-6 with TRBJ2-1; TRBD1 or TRBD2 may be the D gene (7 bases each). V was shortened by 4 bases and J by 7 bases, with 15 bases between the two germline ends. This CDR3 is 14 amino acids long. The germline V gene encodes CDR1 SGHDT and CDR2 YYEEEE. The CDR3, as DNA: TGTGCCAGCAGCGACGGCAGGGGGGGGAATGAGCAGTTCTTC. Protein product: CASSDGRGGNEQFF.

This clonotype was found a few times. Here the CDR3 DNA reads TGCAGTGCTAGAGACGTTAGCGGGGCATACAATGAGCAGTACTTC. Amino acids: CSARDVSGAYNEQYF. J is TRBJ2-5 and V is TRBV20-1, with 8 bases aligning to TRBD2. Unmatched junction bases numbered 14, after V lost 0 bases and J lost 11 bases. Germline CDR1 and CDR2: DFQATT and SNEGSKA (reference sequence). The CDR3 consists of 15 residues.

Concerning this clonotype itself: A much larger clone sits a single nucleotide away, making a read error possible. CDR3 sequence: CACSPSRRGLGYGYTF. In nucleotides, the CDR3 is TGTGCCTGCAGTCCTTCCCGCAGGGGGCTTGGCTATGGCTACACCTTC. This chain links TRBV25-1 with TRBJ1-2; 8 bases agree with TRBD1. This CDR3 comprises 16 residues. Germline V gives CDR1 MGHDK, CDR2 SYGVNS.

The sample holds a few counts of this clonotype. It may be a read error: a sequence one base away is much more abundant. The rearrangement links TRBV6-5 to TRBJ2-1; a weak D match, TRBD1 (6 bases). The CDR3 sequence is 13 residues long. Looked up from germline, CDR1 is MNHEY and CDR2 is SVGAGI. Trimming stripped 11 bases from V and 9 bases from J, with 20 bases between. CDR3 sequence reads: CACSDRRSSEQFF. The CDR3 DNA reads as TGTGCCTGCTCAGACAGGAGATCGAGTGAGCAGTTCTTC.

This sequence joins TRBV7-2 and TRBJ2-3, with TRBD2 as a possible D gene (5 bases). The CDR3 runs 14 residues. Trimming removed 1 base from V and 6 bases from J, with 11 bases in between. The germline V gene encodes CDR1 SGHTA and CDR2 FQGNSA. The CDR3 nucleotides read TGTGCCAGCAGCTTAGTTCTAGCCGCCGATACGCAGTATTTT. Protein product: CASSLVLAADTQYF.

In this sample, this clonotype turned up many times. This chain uses TRBV12-3 or TRBV12-4 with TRBJ1-1, with unresolved D. The CDR3 extends over 14 amino acids. Trimming removed 3 bases from V and 1 base from J, with 9 bases in between. The CDR3 spells CASSFARWNTEAFF. The CDR3 DNA reads as TGTGCCAGCAGTTTCGCTAGGTGGAACACTGAAGCTTTCTTT.

This clonotype was detected ten times or more. The rearrangement joins TRBV6-5 to TRBJ1-1, with D tentatively TRBD1 (5 bases). The CDR3 contains 12 residues. V was pared by 6 bases and J by 12 bases, with 17 bases between. CDR1 and CDR2 from the germline V gene are MNHEY and SVGAGI. The CDR3 DNA reads TGTGCCAGCAGAAAATCCGGGACGGTATCTTTCTTT. It yields the protein CASRKSGTVSFF.

In this sample, this clonotype turned up many times. V usage is TRBV12-3 or TRBV12-4 and J usage is TRBJ1-5; 7 bases match TRBD1. The CDR3 consists of 16 residues. V shed 5 bases, J shed 1 base, and the junction held 8 bases outside the gene matches. Here the CDR3 DNA reads TGTGCCAGCAGTCAGATAACAGGGGTGAGCAATCAGCCCCAGCATTTT. Amino acid sequence: CASSQITGVSNQPQHF.

With regard to this clonotype: It may be a read error: a sequence one base away is much more abundant. V is TRBV7-3 and J is TRBJ2-5, with D perhaps assigned TRBD1 or TRBD2 (7 bases each). Trimming shortened V by 8 bases and J by 2 bases, and 18 bases separated the two germline ends. From germline, CDR1 is SGHTA and CDR2 FQGTGA. CDR3 length: 15 amino acids. For the CDR3, the DNA is TGTGCCAGCGGCCAGAGCGGGACAGTGCAAGAGACCCAGTACTTC. It encodes CASGQSGTVQETQYF.

This clonotype was detected a few times. This chain uses TRBV11-2 with TRBJ2-5; tentatively, D is TRBD1 or TRBD2 (6 bases each). The CDR3 covers 14 residues. CDR1 SGHAT and CDR2 FQNNGV come from the germline V gene. V was shortened by 1 base and J by 11 bases, with 17 bases between the two germline ends. CDR3 residues: CASSLVGGRYEQYF. The CDR3 region has the DNA TGTGCCAGCAGCTTAGTAGGGGGGCGTTATGAGCAGTACTTC.

This clonotype has a handful of counts. The rearrangement links TRBV6-1 to TRBJ1-5; D unclear. V lost 0 bases, J lost 4 bases, and 1 base lay in between. CDR1 is MNHNS and CDR2 is SASEGT in the germline V gene. The CDR3 totals 12 residues. The CDR3 protein is CASSEANQPQHF. Written as DNA, the CDR3 is TGTGCCAGCAGTGAAGCGAATCAGCCCCAGCATTTT.

The chain recombines TRBV20-1 with TRBJ1-5, with 11 bases that match TRBD1. The CDR3 has 14 amino acids. V dropped 6 bases and J dropped 3; count of bases not matched to a gene: 4. The germline V gene encodes CDR1 DFQATT and CDR2 SNEGSKA (reference sequence). CDR3: CSAAGQGVNQPQHF. CDR3 nucleotides: TGCAGTGCCGCGGGACAGGGGGTCAATCAGCCCCAGCATTTT.

This clonotype occurred a few times. This may stem from a read error, because a much larger clone lies one nucleotide away. The rearrangement links TRBV2 to TRBJ1-5; D remains unclear. Germline CDR1 and CDR2: SNHLY and FYNNEI. The length of the CDR3 is 14 residues. The V end was cut by 4 bases, the J end by 0 bases, with 7 bases between. The CDR3 coding sequence is TGTGCCAGCAGTGGGTCGGGTAGCAATCAGCCCCAGCATTTT. This gives the protein CASSGSGSNQPQHF.

This clonotype was counted ten times or more. The chain combines TRBV7-2 with TRBJ1-5, with 10 positions matching TRBD1. J lost 4 bases, V lost 5 bases, and 5 bases had no gene match. Germline V gives CDR1 SGHTA, CDR2 FQGNSA. This CDR3 is built from 15 residues. Written as DNA, the CDR3 is TGTGCCAGCAGCGCCTGGACAGGGGGTAATCAGCCCCAGCATTTT. It codes for CASSAWTGGNQPQHF.

This clonotype was recorded at least ten times. The chain links TRBV20-1 to TRBJ2-7; unclear D gene. Trimming cost V 3 bases and J 4 bases, with 19 bases left between them. The CDR3 totals 15 residues. Per germline, CDR1 DFQATT and CDR2 SNEGSKA (reference sequence). Here the CDR3 reads CSASEQPTLLYEQYF. In DNA form, the CDR3 reads TGCAGTGCTAGTGAACAGCCAACTCTCCTTTACGAGCAGTACTTC.

Note on this clonotype: At one end, the junction sequence differs from germline, possibly due to a read error. The rearrangement joins TRBV18 to TRBJ2-5, with D hard to call. CDR1 is KGHSH and CDR2 is LQKENI in the germline V gene. The CDR3 covers 14 residues. The CDR3 reads CASSQGGSQEIQYF. DNA of the CDR3: TGTGCCAGCAGCCAAGGCGGTAGCCAAGAGATCCAGTACTTC.

This rearrangement joins TRBV20-1 to TRBJ2-5, with D possibly TRBD2 on 5 matching bases. Germline CDR1 and CDR2: DFQATT and SNEGSKA (reference sequence). V was pared by 3 bases and J by 4 bases, with 15 bases between. The CDR3 spans 14 residues. CDR3 region: CSAREFSEGETQYF. The DNA for the CDR3 is TGCAGTGCTAGGGAGTTTAGCGAGGGAGAGACCCAGTACTTC.

In its sample, this clonotype was seen many times. The genes are TRBV7-2 and TRBJ2-1; D may be TRBD1 (5 bases). Germline loops: CDR1 SGHTA, CDR2 FQGNSA. V lost 1 base, J lost 5 bases, and 12 bases lay in between. CDR3 length: 15 amino acids. In nucleotides, the CDR3 is TGTGCCAGCAGCTTAGTTGCAGGACACAACAATGAGCAGTTCTTC. It specifies CASSLVAGHNNEQFF.

In its sample, this clonotype was seen many times. This chain connects TRBV7-9 to TRBJ2-7, with 7 positions matching TRBD1. The CDR3 sequence is 12 residues long. Germline assignment: CDR1 SEHNR and CDR2 FQNEAQ (reference sequence). Trimming took 4 bases from V and 8 from J; bases not matched to a gene: 5. Written as DNA, the CDR3 is TGTGCCAGCAGCTCAACAGGGGTCAAGCAGTACTTC. Amino acid sequence: CASSSTGVKQYF.

With regard to this clonotype: The junction and the germline gene differ at one end; a read error may be behind it. The chain employs TRBV6-6 and TRBJ2-5; 10 nucleotides agree with TRBD1. The CDR3 is 15 residues long. CDR1 and CDR2 from the germline V gene are MNHNY and SVGAGI (reference sequence). The CDR3 sequence: CVSSLRTGGQETQYF. In nucleotides, the CDR3 is TGTGTCAGCAGTCTTCGGACAGGGGGCCAAGAGACCCAGTACTTC.

V usage is TRBV2 and J usage is TRBJ1-1; TRBD1 might be the D (6 bases). This CDR3 has 14 amino acids. Trimming took off 6 bases at V and 11 bases at J, with 22 bases between the two ends. Per germline, CDR1 SNHLY and CDR2 FYNNEI. The CDR3 here is CASRGSGANRFAFF. The CDR3 DNA is TGTGCCAGCAGAGGGTCAGGGGCGAACCGATTCGCTTTCTTT.

This clonotype was seen more than once but under ten times. Possible read error: a much larger clone is one base away. For the CDR3, the DNA is TGCAGTGCGCCACCTGCGGGACAGGGGCAGTACTTC. Translation: CSAPPAGQGQYF. The chain has TRBV20-1 and TRBJ2-5; 10 bases fit TRBD1. Germline-derived CDR1 and CDR2 are DFQATT and SNEGSKA (reference sequence). V trimming: 6 bases; J trimming: 11 bases; junction bases outside the gene matches: 9. The CDR3 sequence is 12 residues long.

A few counts support this clonotype. This chain uses TRBV7-9 with TRBJ2-1; maybe TRBD2 (6 bases). Between the trimmed V and J ends, which lost 0 bases and 8 bases, there was a span of 29 bases. Germline values: CDR1 SEHNR, CDR2 FQNEAQ (reference sequence). The CDR3 runs 20 residues. The CDR3 DNA is TGTGCCAGCAGCTTAGCGACTAGTTCTATTGAGACCCAGTACTGGGATGAGCAGTTCTTC. Encoded protein: CASSLATSSIETQYWDEQFF.

This clonotype was seen ten or more times. V gene TRBV20-1 combines with J gene TRBJ2-5, with TRBD1 identical over 9 bases. V was pared by 0 bases and J by 5 bases, with 7 bases of the junction left unmatched. CDR1 is DFQATT, CDR2 SNEGSKA, per germline (reference sequence). This CDR3 contains 15 residues. CDR3 in amino acids: CSARDPGQGYETQYF. The CDR3 region has the DNA TGCAGTGCTAGAGATCCGGGACAGGGATATGAGACCCAGTACTTC.

This clonotype was counted many times. V is TRBV5-1 and J is TRBJ2-7; 10 nucleotides agree with TRBD1. This CDR3 is 14 amino acids long. CDR1 SGHRS and CDR2 YFSETQ come from the germline V gene. J was trimmed by 4 bases and V by 5 bases; bases with no gene match: 6. The CDR3 reads CASRPGQGLYEQYF. Written as DNA, the CDR3 is TGCGCCAGCAGGCCGGGACAGGGGCTGTACGAGCAGTACTTC. The whole variable domain, remainder taken from reference TRBV5-1 and TRBJ2-7, is KAGVTQTPRYLIKTRGQQVTLSCSPISGHRSVSWYQQTPGQGLQFLFEYFSETQRNKGNFPGRFSGRQFSNSRSEMNVSTLELGDSALYLCASRPGQGLYEQYFGPGTRLTVT.